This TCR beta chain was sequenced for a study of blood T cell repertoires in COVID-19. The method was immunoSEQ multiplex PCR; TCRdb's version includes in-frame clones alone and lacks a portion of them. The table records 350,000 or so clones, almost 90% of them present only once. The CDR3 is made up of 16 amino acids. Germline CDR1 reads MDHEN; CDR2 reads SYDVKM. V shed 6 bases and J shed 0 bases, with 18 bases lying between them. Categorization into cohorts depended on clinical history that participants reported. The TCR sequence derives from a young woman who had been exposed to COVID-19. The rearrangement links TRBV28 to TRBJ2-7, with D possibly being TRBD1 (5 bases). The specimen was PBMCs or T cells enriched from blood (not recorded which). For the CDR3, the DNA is TGTGCCAGCAGCTCTCATGACAGACCTAACTCCTACGAGCAGTACTTC. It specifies CASSSHDRPNSYEQYF.